This T cell receptor beta chain was identified in a study of CXCR3-negative and CXCR3-positive naive CD8 T cells (dated by TCRdb to the late 2010s). Notes on the research overall: In total, about 135 million TRB reads were obtained, corresponding to roughly 1.5 +/- 0.3 million reads per library. The diversity and physicochemical repertoire analyses included 11 donors pooled from two independent experiments. TRBV-TRBJ cluster analysis included naive subsets from 5 or 6 donors and memory cells from 3 donors. Broader findings and caveats from the paper: Because surface CD5, which has been linked to self-reactivity in mice, was comparable between naive subsets, TCR interaction strength was also inferred from TRB CDR3 physicochemical properties. Freshly isolated PBMCs were used for most assays because CXCR3 expression went down partially after cryopreservation. Comparably high repertoire diversity was found in both naive subsets, whereas much lower repertoire diversity was found in memory CD8+ T cells. TRBV-TRBJ usage was similar between naive CXCR3-negative and CXCR3-positive cells from the same donor, while memory cells showed distinct patterns.

Reading from cysteine to phenylalanine, the CDR3 counts 19 amino acids. No DNA appears here. Via the germline V gene (reference sequence), CDR1 is DFQATT and CDR2 SNEGSKA. In the case of this clonotype: It lacks a known antigen.

Each CD8+ T cell subset was flow-sorted in triplicate, and around 300,000 cells per subset were placed directly into RLT lysis buffer. Using standard density gradient centrifugation, peripheral blood mononuclear cells were isolated from buffy coats. Total RNA was extracted from sorted cells with an RNeasy Mini Kit. This sample was sequenced with a NextSeq 550. The Human TCR Profiling Kit (MiLaboratory) was used to prepare UMI-labeled 5' RACE TRB cDNA libraries. The full amount of extracted RNA was used for cDNA synthesis, and the full amount of resulting cDNA was used for PCR amplification. Libraries were prepared in parallel with an identical number of PCR cycles. In the paper's pipeline: About 50,000 +/- 10,000 unique UMI-labeled TRB cDNA molecules per library were extracted with MIGEC and MiXCR, with at least two reads per UMI required. On average, roughly 40,000 +/- 10,000 functional in-frame TRB CDR3 nucleotide clonotypes lacking stop codons were found per library. After downsampling to 5000 UMI-labeled TRB molecules per sample, diversity metrics, including normalized Shannon-Wiener and Chao1, were computed in VDJtools. For the central five CDR3 residues, VDJtools calculated physicochemical properties weighted by clonotype size, namely interaction energy, strength, volume and Kidera factor 4. TCRdb reprocessed the public reads and reports one entry per CDR3 protein sequence, without DNA. TCRdb's processing, not the authors', yielded these V and J calls. The table kept for this sample lists about 40,000 distinct CDR3 sequences. Clones ranked in the top ten supply roughly 10% of the sample.

The V and J segments used are TRBV20-1 and TRBJ1-5; TCRdb gives TRBD1 as the D gene, but with no DNA this cannot be confirmed. This sequence originates from a human donor in good health. Some clones in this sample may be carry-over from other donors' samples. The sequenced sample was memory CD8+ T cells from blood. The cell subset or site label for this specimen denotes: conventional CD8+ memory T cells (TMEM), sorted as controls. This receptor carries the CDR3 CSASSAPGPTFPSNQPQHF.